Included here is one TCR beta chain sequence, with context. The data were obtained in a study of blood T cell repertoires in COVID-19. Authors' data handling: Amplification with reference gene primers provided the estimates of nucleated cell counts. Repertoires were generated with immunoSEQ multiplex PCR, while TCRdb's copy carries only in-frame clones and drops some. V and J calls and clone size are copied from that table; D and trimming were computed from the DNA. The sample shows some 150,000 clones, approximately 88% of them seen only once. Germline V gene sequence: CDR1 SGHTA, CDR2 FQGTGA. The CDR3 runs 15 residues. V was pared by 1 base and J by 8 bases, with 14 bases between.

The gene calls are TRBV7-3 and TRBJ1-4; TRBD1 is a possible D gene (5 bases). The origin of this receptor is a woman younger than 45 with acute COVID-19. Sequencing used PBMCs or T cells enriched from blood (not recorded which). The CDR3 DNA sequence: TGTGCCAGCAGCTTAAACGGGGGAGTTGGAGAAAAACTGTTTTTT. This codes for CASSLNGGVGEKLFF.